Sequencing of this T cell receptor (beta chain) was carried out in a study of cytomegalovirus exposure and HLA in healthy donors. Sequencing used immunoSEQ multiplex PCR; TCRdb keeps in-frame clones, though not all of them. Of some 320,000 clones in the sample, about 85% were seen once. Study-wide findings and caveats: Reportedly, diagnosis of cytomegalovirus status by the classifier showed high specificity and sensitivity. The study labeled more than 150 TCR beta chains cytomegalovirus-associated.

On this clone: Its target is unknown.

The length of the CDR3 is 18 residues. The germline gives CDR1 SGHNT, CDR2 YYREEE (reference sequence). V shed 0 bases and J 0 bases; nucleotides not matched to a gene: 10. Source material: PBMCs. The chain combines TRBV5-4 with TRBJ2-3, with TRBD2 identical over 7 bases. The clonotype originates from a woman in her twenties or thirties in good health and CMV-seropositive. The CDR3 reads CASSLVAVGGTSTDTQYF. The CDR3 nucleotides are TGTGCCAGCAGCTTGGTGGCTGTGGGGGGGACGAGCACAGATACGCAGTATTTT. Using reference TRBV5-4 and TRBJ2-3 for the parts outside the CDR3, the full variable domain is ETGVTQSPTHLIKTRGQQVTLRCSSQSGHNTVSWYQQALGQGPQFIFQYYREEENGRGNFPPRFSGLQFPNYSSELNVNALELDDSALYLCASSLVAVGGTSTDTQYFGPGTRLTVL.